The rows below give T cell receptor beta chains drawn from one sample of a study of metastatic and nonmetastatic thyroid tumors. TCRdb used MiXCR to call clones anew from the PCR reads. In the table there are some 19,000 clones, around a quarter of which are singletons. Sequences were obtained from tumor tissue. The receptors were gathered from a female donor with papillary thyroid cancer or a benign thyroid nodule (not recorded which). Some clones in this sample may be carry-over from other donors' samples. Both conserved end residues are part of each CDR3. Each record gives: CDR3 protein, CDR3 DNA, D gene, J gene, CDR3 length, V gene, clone size. The D gene is left open where the match is weak. The size entry is marked missing in some rows and otherwise reads once, few, many or a size class.

CDR3 protein: CASSLCPEAGGDNEQFF
CDR3 DNA: TGTGCCAGCAGTTTATGCCCTGAGGCAGGGGGGGACAATGAGCAGTTCTTC
D gene: NA
J gene: TRBJ2-1
CDR3 length: 17
V gene: TRBV28
clone size: many

CDR3 protein: CASSPPPTGRNEQFF
CDR3 DNA: TGTGCCAGCAGTCCCCCCCCGACAGGGAGGAACGAGCAGTTCTTC
D gene: NA
J gene: TRBJ2-1
CDR3 length: 15
V gene: TRBV28
clone size: few

CDR3 protein: CAAGQSEQYF
CDR3 DNA: TGTGCCGCCGGCCAGAGCGAGCAGTACTTC
D gene: NA
J gene: TRBJ2-7
CDR3 length: 10
V gene: TRBV30
clone size: NA

CDR3 protein: CASSLIARDSGYTF
CDR3 DNA: TGTGCCAGCAGTTTAATAGCGAGAGACTCGGGCTACACCTTC
D gene: NA
J gene: TRBJ1-2
CDR3 length: 14
V gene: TRBV27
clone size: medium-sized

CDR3 protein: CASSVNGDRGQPQHF
CDR3 DNA: TGTGCCAGCAGCGTAAATGGGGACAGGGGCCAGCCCCAGCATTTT
D gene: TRBD1
J gene: TRBJ1-5
CDR3 length: 15
V gene: TRBV9
clone size: many

CDR3 protein: CASSSDSSGRTDAQYF
CDR3 DNA: TGTGCCAGTAGTAGCGACAGCTCGGGACGCACAGATGCGCAGTATTTT
D gene: NA
J gene: TRBJ2-3
CDR3 length: 16
V gene: TRBV19
clone size: few

CDR3 protein: CASILRTQPQHF
CDR3 DNA: TGTGCCAGCATCTTACGTACTCAGCCCCAGCATTTT
D gene: NA
J gene: TRBJ1-5
CDR3 length: 12
V gene: TRBV7-9
clone size: few

CDR3 protein: CASRSGLAVVFTDTQYF
CDR3 DNA: TGTGCCAGCAGATCAGGACTAGCGGTCGTCTTCACAGATACGCAGTATTTT
D gene: TRBD2
J gene: TRBJ2-3
CDR3 length: 17
V gene: TRBV7-8
clone size: NA

CDR3 protein: CASSKIGSGTYEQYF
CDR3 DNA: TGTGCCAGCAGTAAAATCGGTTCGGGGACCTACGAGCAGTACTTC
D gene: NA
J gene: TRBJ2-7
CDR3 length: 15
V gene: TRBV28
clone size: medium-sized

CDR3 protein: CASSNGRTGEQYF
CDR3 DNA: TGTGCCAGCAGTAACGGACGGACCGGCGAGCAGTACTTC
D gene: NA
J gene: TRBJ2-7
CDR3 length: 13
V gene: TRBV27
clone size: NA

CDR3 protein: CASSFRDQPQHF
CDR3 DNA: TGTGCCAGCAGTTTTCGGGACCAGCCCCAGCATTTT
D gene: NA
J gene: TRBJ1-5
CDR3 length: 12
V gene: TRBV28
clone size: few

CDR3 protein: CSVEPGDRGGYTF
CDR3 DNA: TGCAGCGTTGAACCAGGGGACAGGGGTGGCTACACCTTC
D gene: TRBD1
J gene: TRBJ1-2
CDR3 length: 13
V gene: TRBV29-1
clone size: medium-sized

CDR3 protein: CASSLAWYSHNEQFF
CDR3 DNA: TGTGCCAGCAGCTTAGCGTGGTACTCCCACAATGAGCAGTTCTTC
D gene: NA
J gene: TRBJ2-1
CDR3 length: 15
V gene: TRBV7-8
clone size: NA

CDR3 protein: CASRVDSGLGYTF
CDR3 DNA: TGTGCCAGCAGAGTGGATTCCGGGCTTGGCTACACCTTC
D gene: NA
J gene: TRBJ1-2
CDR3 length: 13
V gene: TRBV28
clone size: few

CDR3 protein: CASSLVYEQYF
CDR3 DNA: TGTGCCAGCAGTTTAGTCTACGAGCAGTACTTC
D gene: NA
J gene: TRBJ2-7
CDR3 length: 11
V gene: TRBV28
clone size: medium-sized

CDR3 protein: CASSEGGLAGSSYNEQFF
CDR3 DNA: TGTGCCAGCAGTGAGGGGGGACTGGCAGGTAGCTCCTACAATGAGCAGTTCTTC
D gene: NA
J gene: TRBJ2-1
CDR3 length: 18
V gene: TRBV2
clone size: many

CDR3 protein: CATSRPGTVGNEQFF
CDR3 DNA: TGTGCCACCAGCAGACCTGGGACAGTTGGGAATGAGCAGTTCTTC
D gene: TRBD1
J gene: TRBJ2-1
CDR3 length: 15
V gene: TRBV15
clone size: NA

CDR3 protein: CASSLIPHGSAGGAQETQYF
CDR3 DNA: TGTGCCAGCAGCTTAATACCACACGGATCCGCGGGAGGAGCCCAAGAGACCCAGTACTTC
D gene: TRBD2
J gene: TRBJ2-5
CDR3 length: 20
V gene: TRBV7-8
clone size: many

CDR3 protein: CASSLDFSNEQFF
CDR3 DNA: TGTGCCAGCAGCCTGGACTTTTCGAATGAGCAGTTCTTC
D gene: NA
J gene: TRBJ2-1
CDR3 length: 13
V gene: TRBV9
clone size: NA

CDR3 protein: CASSPWTGKNYGYTF
CDR3 DNA: TGTGCCAGCAGCCCTTGGACAGGGAAAAACTATGGCTACACCTTC
D gene: TRBD1
J gene: TRBJ1-2
CDR3 length: 15
V gene: TRBV7-9
clone size: many

CDR3 protein: CASSFHSRSTDTQYF
CDR3 DNA: TGTGCCAGCAGTTTTCACTCGCGGAGCACAGATACGCAGTATTTT
D gene: NA
J gene: TRBJ2-3
CDR3 length: 15
V gene: TRBV12-3/TRBV12-4
clone size: once

CDR3 protein: CATGWTSGNSNEQFF
CDR3 DNA: TGTGCCACCGGTTGGACTAGCGGGAATTCGAATGAGCAGTTCTTC
D gene: TRBD2
J gene: TRBJ2-1
CDR3 length: 15
V gene: TRBV24-1
clone size: NA

CDR3 protein: CSARDPAGTTYEQYF
CDR3 DNA: TGCAGTGCTAGAGATCCAGCGGGGACCACCTACGAGCAGTACTTC
D gene: TRBD2
J gene: TRBJ2-7
CDR3 length: 15
V gene: TRBV20-1
clone size: NA

CDR3 protein: CASRAGASSTDTQYF
CDR3 DNA: TGTGCCAGCAGGGCAGGGGCCTCTAGCACAGATACGCAGTATTTT
D gene: NA
J gene: TRBJ2-3
CDR3 length: 15
V gene: TRBV28
clone size: many

CDR3 protein: CASSLGAASGVEQYF
CDR3 DNA: TGTGCCAGCAGCTTAGGCGCGGCGAGCGGGGTCGAGCAGTACTTC
D gene: TRBD2
J gene: TRBJ2-7
CDR3 length: 15
V gene: TRBV9
clone size: NA

CDR3 protein: CASSAGLTYNEQFF
CDR3 DNA: TGTGCCAGCAGCGCCGGACTCACCTACAATGAGCAGTTCTTC
D gene: NA
J gene: TRBJ2-1
CDR3 length: 14
V gene: TRBV9
clone size: few

CDR3 protein: CASSEAQAGGGSETQYF
CDR3 DNA: TGTGCCAGCAGTGAAGCGCAAGCGGGGGGGGGGTCCGAGACCCAGTACTTC
D gene: TRBD2
J gene: TRBJ2-5
CDR3 length: 17
V gene: TRBV6-1
clone size: many

CDR3 protein: CASSAWTSGAYNEQFF
CDR3 DNA: TGCGCCAGCAGCGCCTGGACTAGCGGGGCCTACAATGAGCAGTTCTTC
D gene: TRBD2
J gene: TRBJ2-1
CDR3 length: 16
V gene: TRBV5-1
clone size: NA

CDR3 protein: CSAGSTGLRTASTDTQYF
CDR3 DNA: TGCAGTGCTGGAAGTACTGGGCTTAGAACCGCTAGCACAGATACGCAGTATTTT
D gene: NA
J gene: TRBJ2-3
CDR3 length: 18
V gene: TRBV20-1
clone size: NA

CDR3 protein: CASSPVGVGDEQFF
CDR3 DNA: TGTGCCAGCTCACCAGTGGGAGTCGGAGATGAGCAGTTCTTC
D gene: NA
J gene: TRBJ2-1
CDR3 length: 14
V gene: TRBV18
clone size: medium-sized

CDR3 protein: CASSYSEVWSLHF
CDR3 DNA: TGTGCCAGCAGTTATTCGGAGGTCTGGTCCCTCCACTTT
D gene: NA
J gene: TRBJ1-6
CDR3 length: 13
V gene: TRBV6-6
clone size: many

CDR3 protein: CASTWTSGDPRENNEQLF
CDR3 DNA: TGTGCCAGCACCTGGACTAGCGGGGATCCAAGGGAAAACAATGAGCAGCTCTTC
D gene: TRBD2
J gene: TRBJ2-1
CDR3 length: 18
V gene: TRBV6-4
clone size: NA

CDR3 protein: CSASNRDSRTSPLHF
CDR3 DNA: TGCAGTGCTAGCAACCGGGACAGCCGTACTTCGCCCCTCCACTTT
D gene: TRBD1
J gene: TRBJ1-6
CDR3 length: 15
V gene: TRBV20-1
clone size: NA

CDR3 protein: CASSRASGTYNEQFF
CDR3 DNA: TGTGCCAGCAGTAGGGCTAGCGGAACCTACAATGAGCAGTTCTTC
D gene: TRBD2
J gene: TRBJ2-1
CDR3 length: 15
V gene: TRBV2
clone size: many

CDR3 protein: CASSPSQGGSPLHF
CDR3 DNA: TGTGCCAGCAGCCCGTCGCAGGGAGGATCACCCCTCCACTTT
D gene: NA
J gene: TRBJ1-6
CDR3 length: 14
V gene: TRBV13
clone size: NA

CDR3 protein: CASSPGTSDSSYEQYF
CDR3 DNA: TGTGCCAGCAGCCCTGGGACTAGCGATTCCTCCTACGAGCAGTACTTC
D gene: TRBD2
J gene: TRBJ2-7
CDR3 length: 16
V gene: TRBV3-1
clone size: many

CDR3 protein: CASSLDVSNEQFF
CDR3 DNA: TGTGCCAGCAGCCTGGACGTTTCGAATGAGCAGTTCTTC
D gene: NA
J gene: TRBJ2-1
CDR3 length: 13
V gene: TRBV9
clone size: few

CDR3 protein: CASRASGENEQFF
CDR3 DNA: TGTGCCAGCAGGGCTAGCGGGGAGAATGAGCAGTTCTTC
D gene: TRBD2
J gene: TRBJ2-1
CDR3 length: 13
V gene: TRBV2
clone size: NA

CDR3 protein: CASREANYGYTF
CDR3 DNA: TGTGCCAGCAGGGAAGCTAACTATGGCTACACCTTC
D gene: NA
J gene: TRBJ1-2
CDR3 length: 12
V gene: TRBV2
clone size: few

CDR3 protein: CASSYREAPVMEAYNEQFF
CDR3 DNA: TGTGCCAGCAGTTACCGGGAGGCCCCGGTAATGGAGGCCTACAATGAGCAGTTCTTC
D gene: TRBD2
J gene: TRBJ2-1
CDR3 length: 19
V gene: TRBV6-2/TRBV6-3
clone size: many

CDR3 protein: CASSFGFLTYEQYF
CDR3 DNA: TGTGCCAGCAGTTTTGGATTTCTCACCTACGAGCAGTACTTC
D gene: NA
J gene: TRBJ2-7
CDR3 length: 14
V gene: TRBV6-1
clone size: few

CDR3 protein: CASSADRHEQYF
CDR3 DNA: TGCGCCAGCAGCGCCGACAGGCACGAGCAGTACTTC
D gene: NA
J gene: TRBJ2-7
CDR3 length: 12
V gene: TRBV5-1
clone size: NA

CDR3 protein: CASSNTPGGPGERDTQYF
CDR3 DNA: TGTGCCAGCAGCAACACCCCGGGGGGGCCGGGGGAGAGAGATACGCAGTATTTT
D gene: TRBD2
J gene: TRBJ2-3
CDR3 length: 18
V gene: TRBV4-2
clone size: many

CDR3 protein: CASRPPQGNTEAFF
CDR3 DNA: TGTGCCAGCAGACCCCCACAGGGAAACACTGAAGCTTTCTTT
D gene: NA
J gene: TRBJ1-1
CDR3 length: 14
V gene: TRBV12-3/TRBV12-4
clone size: few

CDR3 protein: CASSLFSEAFF
CDR3 DNA: TGTGCCAGCAGCCTATTTAGCGAAGCTTTCTTT
D gene: NA
J gene: TRBJ1-1
CDR3 length: 11
V gene: TRBV7-8
clone size: NA

CDR3 protein: CASRLEKNSYNEQFF
CDR3 DNA: TGTGCCAGTCGATTGGAGAAGAACTCCTACAATGAGCAGTTCTTC
D gene: NA
J gene: TRBJ2-1
CDR3 length: 15
V gene: TRBV27
clone size: many

CDR3 protein: CASSSTDGKNQPQHF
CDR3 DNA: TGTGCCAGCAGTTCAACAGACGGGAAGAATCAGCCCCAGCATTTT
D gene: NA
J gene: TRBJ1-5
CDR3 length: 15
V gene: TRBV27
clone size: medium-sized

CDR3 protein: CASSLSGDRGWGSGANVLTF
CDR3 DNA: TGTGCCAGCAGTTTATCGGGGGACAGGGGATGGGGCTCTGGGGCCAACGTCCTGACTTTC
D gene: TRBD1
J gene: TRBJ2-6
CDR3 length: 20
V gene: TRBV27
clone size: many

CDR3 protein: CASSSPLGGINSYEQYF
CDR3 DNA: TGTGCCAGCAGTTCCCCTTTGGGGGGAATAAACTCCTACGAGCAGTACTTC
D gene: NA
J gene: TRBJ2-7
CDR3 length: 17
V gene: TRBV28
clone size: NA

CDR3 protein: CASSLFDQETQYF
CDR3 DNA: TGTGCCAGCAGTTTGTTTGACCAAGAGACCCAGTACTTC
D gene: NA
J gene: TRBJ2-5
CDR3 length: 13
V gene: TRBV12-3/TRBV12-4
clone size: few

CDR3 protein: CASTLVVAGSDEQFF
CDR3 DNA: TGTGCCAGCACCCTAGTGGTGGCTGGTTCGGATGAGCAGTTCTTC
D gene: NA
J gene: TRBJ2-1
CDR3 length: 15
V gene: TRBV2
clone size: NA

CDR3 protein: CASSLIQVNYGYTF
CDR3 DNA: TGTGCCAGCAGCTTAATCCAGGTGAACTATGGCTACACCTTC
D gene: NA
J gene: TRBJ1-2
CDR3 length: 14
V gene: TRBV7-2
clone size: NA

CDR3 protein: CAWRIAGGPGEQYF
CDR3 DNA: TGTGCCTGGAGGATAGCGGGAGGGCCGGGGGAGCAGTACTTC
D gene: TRBD2
J gene: TRBJ2-7
CDR3 length: 14
V gene: TRBV30
clone size: NA

CDR3 protein: CASSPAAVGNEQYF
CDR3 DNA: TGTGCCAGCAGCCCTGCAGCCGTGGGTAACGAGCAGTACTTC
D gene: NA
J gene: TRBJ2-7
CDR3 length: 14
V gene: TRBV28
clone size: NA

CDR3 protein: CASSRLAGAGNEQFF
CDR3 DNA: TGTGCCAGCAGCCGACTAGCGGGAGCGGGTAATGAGCAGTTCTTC
D gene: TRBD2
J gene: TRBJ2-1
CDR3 length: 15
V gene: TRBV11-2
clone size: NA

CDR3 protein: CASRSSGANTGELFF
CDR3 DNA: TGCGCCAGCAGATCCAGCGGGGCCAACACCGGGGAGCTGTTTTTT
D gene: TRBD2
J gene: TRBJ2-2
CDR3 length: 15
V gene: TRBV10-2
clone size: many

CDR3 protein: CASSLRTTRGDIQYF
CDR3 DNA: TGTGCCAGCAGCTTAAGGACTACCCGTGGGGACATTCAGTACTTC
D gene: NA
J gene: TRBJ2-4
CDR3 length: 15
V gene: TRBV11-2
clone size: many

CDR3 protein: CAIREGPSYGYTF
CDR3 DNA: TGTGCCATCAGAGAGGGACCGAGCTATGGCTACACCTTC
D gene: NA
J gene: TRBJ1-2
CDR3 length: 13
V gene: TRBV10-3
clone size: many

CDR3 protein: CASSASNSPLHF
CDR3 DNA: TGTGCCAGCAGCGCCAGTAATTCACCCCTCCACTTT
D gene: NA
J gene: TRBJ1-6
CDR3 length: 12
V gene: TRBV9
clone size: few

CDR3 protein: CASEGQGGTQYF
CDR3 DNA: TGTGCTTCAGAGGGACAGGGGGGGACCCAGTACTTC
D gene: TRBD1
J gene: TRBJ2-5
CDR3 length: 12
V gene: TRBV7-7
clone size: many